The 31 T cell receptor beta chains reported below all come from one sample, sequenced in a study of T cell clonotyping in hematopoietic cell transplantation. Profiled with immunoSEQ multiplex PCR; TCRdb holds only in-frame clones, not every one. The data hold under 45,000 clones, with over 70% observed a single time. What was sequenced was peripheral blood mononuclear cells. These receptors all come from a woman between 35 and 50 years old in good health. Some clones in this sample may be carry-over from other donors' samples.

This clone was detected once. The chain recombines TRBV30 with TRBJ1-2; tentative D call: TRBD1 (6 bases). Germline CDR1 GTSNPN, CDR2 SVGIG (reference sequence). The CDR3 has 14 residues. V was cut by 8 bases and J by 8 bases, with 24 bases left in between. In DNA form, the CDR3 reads TGTGCCGGGGGGGCCACGCGCCGACTCCAGGGCTACACCTTC. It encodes CAGGATRRLQGYTF.

As DNA, the CDR3 is TGTGCCAGCAGCGTATTAGAGGGGGCTGGCACTGAAGCTTTCTTT. This codes for CASSVLEGAGTEAFF. The chain couples TRBV9 to TRBJ1-1, with 7 bases fitting TRBD1. The CDR3 has 15 residues. V gave up 1 base and J gave up 4 bases; unmatched junction bases: 7. Germline lookup yields CDR1 SGDLS and CDR2 YYNGEE.

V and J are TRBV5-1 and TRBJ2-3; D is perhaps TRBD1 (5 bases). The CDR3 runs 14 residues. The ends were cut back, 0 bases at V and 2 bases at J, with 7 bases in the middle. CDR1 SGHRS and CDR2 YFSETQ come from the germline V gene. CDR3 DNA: TGCGCCAGCAGCTTGGTGACAGCCACAGATACGCAGTATTTT. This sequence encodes CASSLVTATDTQYF.

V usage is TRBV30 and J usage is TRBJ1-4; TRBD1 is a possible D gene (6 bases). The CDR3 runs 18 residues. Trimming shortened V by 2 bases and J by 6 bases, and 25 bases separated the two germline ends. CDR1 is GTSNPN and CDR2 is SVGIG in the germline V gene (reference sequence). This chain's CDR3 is CAWSRQWGGRESYEKLFF. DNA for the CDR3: TGTGCCTGGAGTCGACAGTGGGGGGGCCGCGAGAGCTATGAAAAACTGTTTTTT.

The CDR3 DNA sequence: TGTGCCAGCAGCTTAGATCGGGGGTCTGAAGGCTACACCTTC. Translation: CASSLDRGSEGYTF. The rearrangement links TRBV11-2 to TRBJ1-2; tentative D call: TRBD1 (5 bases). This CDR3 contains 14 residues. The V gene's germline CDR1 is SGHAT and CDR2 FQNNGV. The V end lost 0 bases, the J end lost 8 bases, and 13 bases lay between the germline ends.

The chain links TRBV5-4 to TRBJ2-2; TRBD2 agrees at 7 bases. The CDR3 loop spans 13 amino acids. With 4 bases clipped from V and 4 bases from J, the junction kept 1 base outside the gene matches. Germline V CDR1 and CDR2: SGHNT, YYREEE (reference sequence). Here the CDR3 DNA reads TGTGCCAGCAGCCCGGGGGGCACCGGGGAGCTGTTTTTT. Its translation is CASSPGGTGELFF.

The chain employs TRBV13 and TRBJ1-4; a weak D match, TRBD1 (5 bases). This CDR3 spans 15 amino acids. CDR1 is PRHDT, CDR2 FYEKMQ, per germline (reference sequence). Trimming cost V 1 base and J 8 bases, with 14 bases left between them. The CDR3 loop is CASSLEGQGGEKLFF. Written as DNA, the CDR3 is TGTGCCAGCAGCTTAGAGGGCCAGGGAGGGGAAAAACTGTTTTTT.

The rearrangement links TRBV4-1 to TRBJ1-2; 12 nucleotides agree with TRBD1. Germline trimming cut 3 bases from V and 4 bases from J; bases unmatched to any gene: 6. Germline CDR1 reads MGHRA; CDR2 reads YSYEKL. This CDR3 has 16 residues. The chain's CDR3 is CASSQGQGAQAYGYTF. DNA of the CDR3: TGCGCCAGCAGCCAGGGACAGGGGGCGCAGGCCTATGGCTACACCTTC.

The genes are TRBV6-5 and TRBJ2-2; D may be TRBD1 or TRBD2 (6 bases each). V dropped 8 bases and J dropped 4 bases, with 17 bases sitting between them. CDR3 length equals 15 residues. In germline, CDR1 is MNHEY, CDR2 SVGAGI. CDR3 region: CASGGGKMGTGELFF. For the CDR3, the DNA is TGTGCCAGCGGGGGCGGGAAGATGGGCACCGGGGAGCTGTTTTTT.

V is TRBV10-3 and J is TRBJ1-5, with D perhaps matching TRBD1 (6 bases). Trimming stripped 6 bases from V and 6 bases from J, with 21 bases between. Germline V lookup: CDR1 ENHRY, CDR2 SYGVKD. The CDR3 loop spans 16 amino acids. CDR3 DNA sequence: TGTGCCATCAGCGACGGGACACCCAGTGGGGGTCAGCCCCAGCATTTT. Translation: CAISDGTPSGGQPQHF.

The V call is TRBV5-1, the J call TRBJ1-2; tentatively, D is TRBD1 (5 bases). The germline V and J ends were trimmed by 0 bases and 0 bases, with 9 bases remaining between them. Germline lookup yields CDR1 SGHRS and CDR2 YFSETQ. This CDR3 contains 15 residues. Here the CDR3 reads CASSLGGPANYGYTF. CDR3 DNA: TGCGCCAGCAGCTTGGGGGGACCCGCTAACTATGGCTACACCTTC. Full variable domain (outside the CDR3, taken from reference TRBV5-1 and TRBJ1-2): KAGVTQTPRYLIKTRGQQVTLSCSPISGHRSVSWYQQTPGQGLQFLFEYFSETQRNKGNFPGRFSGRQFSNSRSEMNVSTLELGDSALYLCASSLGGPANYGYTFGSGTRLTVV.

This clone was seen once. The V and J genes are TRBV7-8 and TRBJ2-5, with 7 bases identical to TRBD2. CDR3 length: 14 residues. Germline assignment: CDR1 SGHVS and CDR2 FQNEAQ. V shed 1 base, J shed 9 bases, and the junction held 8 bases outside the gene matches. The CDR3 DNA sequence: TGTGCCAGCAGCTTAGGAGCGGGGACGGGGGCCCAGTACTTC. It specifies CASSLGAGTGAQYF.

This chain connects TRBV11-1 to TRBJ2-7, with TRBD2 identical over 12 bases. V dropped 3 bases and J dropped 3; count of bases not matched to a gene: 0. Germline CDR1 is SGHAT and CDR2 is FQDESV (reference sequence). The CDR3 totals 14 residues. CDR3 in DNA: TGTGCCAGCAGCTTGACTAGCGGGAGCTACGAGCAGTACTTC. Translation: CASSLTSGSYEQYF.

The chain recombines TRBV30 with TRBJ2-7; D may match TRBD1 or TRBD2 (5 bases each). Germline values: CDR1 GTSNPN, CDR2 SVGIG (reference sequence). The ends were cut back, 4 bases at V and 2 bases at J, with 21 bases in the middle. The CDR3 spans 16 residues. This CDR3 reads CAWTSGSNWGTYEQYF. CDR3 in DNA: TGTGCCTGGACATCCGGGTCAAACTGGGGGACCTACGAGCAGTACTTC.

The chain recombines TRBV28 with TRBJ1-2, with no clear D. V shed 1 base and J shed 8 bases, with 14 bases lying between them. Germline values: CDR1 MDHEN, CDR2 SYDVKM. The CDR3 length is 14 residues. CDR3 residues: CASSLSDVGSGYTF. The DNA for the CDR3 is TGTGCCAGCAGTTTATCGGACGTGGGATCAGGCTACACCTTC.

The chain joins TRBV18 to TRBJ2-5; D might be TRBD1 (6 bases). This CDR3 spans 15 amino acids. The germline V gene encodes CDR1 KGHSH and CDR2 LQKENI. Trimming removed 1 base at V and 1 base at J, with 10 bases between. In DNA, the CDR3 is TGTGCCAGCTCACCACGCACAGGGTTCCAAGAGACCCAGTACTTC. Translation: CASSPRTGFQETQYF.

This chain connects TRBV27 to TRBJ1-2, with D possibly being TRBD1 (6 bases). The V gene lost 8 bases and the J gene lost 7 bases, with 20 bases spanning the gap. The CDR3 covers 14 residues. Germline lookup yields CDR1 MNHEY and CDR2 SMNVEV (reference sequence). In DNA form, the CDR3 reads TGTGCCAGCCGCAGGGGATCCCGGGTAACTGGCTACACCTTC. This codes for CASRRGSRVTGYTF.

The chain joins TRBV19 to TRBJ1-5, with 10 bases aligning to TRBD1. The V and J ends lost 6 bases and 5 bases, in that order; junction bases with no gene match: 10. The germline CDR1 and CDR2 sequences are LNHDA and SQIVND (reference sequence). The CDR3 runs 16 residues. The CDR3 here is CASSRPTGGNYQPQHF. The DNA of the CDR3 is TGTGCCAGTAGCCGCCCGACAGGGGGCAACTATCAGCCCCAGCATTTT.

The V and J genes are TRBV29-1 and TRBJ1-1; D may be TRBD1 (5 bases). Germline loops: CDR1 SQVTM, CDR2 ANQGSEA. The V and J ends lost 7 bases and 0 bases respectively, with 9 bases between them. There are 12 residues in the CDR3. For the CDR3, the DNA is TGCAGCGGGGGGGAATTGAACACTGAAGCTTTCTTT. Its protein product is CSGGELNTEAFF.

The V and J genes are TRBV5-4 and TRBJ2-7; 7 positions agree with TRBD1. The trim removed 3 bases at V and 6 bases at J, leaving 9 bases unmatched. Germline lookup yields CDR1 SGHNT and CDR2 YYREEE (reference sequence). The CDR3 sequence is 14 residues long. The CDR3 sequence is CASSSKLGQVEQYF. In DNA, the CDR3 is TGTGCCAGCAGCTCTAAGCTAGGACAGGTCGAGCAGTACTTC. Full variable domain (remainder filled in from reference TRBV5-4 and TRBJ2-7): ETGVTQSPTHLIKTRGQQVTLRCSSQSGHNTVSWYQQALGQGPQFIFQYYREEENGRGNFPPRFSGLQFPNYSSELNVNALELDDSALYLCASSSKLGQVEQYFGPGTRLTVT.

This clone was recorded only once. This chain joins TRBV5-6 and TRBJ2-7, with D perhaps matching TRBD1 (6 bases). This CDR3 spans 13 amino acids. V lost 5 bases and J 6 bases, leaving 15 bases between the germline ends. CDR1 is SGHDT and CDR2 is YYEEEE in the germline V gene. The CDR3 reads CASRYRDHSEQYF. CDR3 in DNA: TGTGCCAGCAGATACAGGGACCATAGCGAGCAGTACTTC.

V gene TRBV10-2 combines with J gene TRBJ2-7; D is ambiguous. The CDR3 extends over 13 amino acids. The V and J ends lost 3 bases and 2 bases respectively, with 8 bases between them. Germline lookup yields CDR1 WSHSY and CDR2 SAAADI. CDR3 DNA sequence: TGCGCCAGCAGTGAACGGCGTACCTACGAGCAGTACTTC. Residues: CASSERRTYEQYF.

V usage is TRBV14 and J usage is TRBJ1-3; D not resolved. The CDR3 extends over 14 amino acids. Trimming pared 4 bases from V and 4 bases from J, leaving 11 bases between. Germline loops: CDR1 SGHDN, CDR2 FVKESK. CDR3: CASSRPSPGNTIYF. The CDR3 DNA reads TGTGCCAGCAGCCGTCCGAGCCCCGGAAACACCATATATTTT.

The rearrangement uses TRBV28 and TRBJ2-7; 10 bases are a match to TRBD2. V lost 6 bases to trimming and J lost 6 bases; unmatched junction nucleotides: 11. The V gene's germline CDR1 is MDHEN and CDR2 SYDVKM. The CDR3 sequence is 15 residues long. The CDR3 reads CASRSSGSGLGEQYF. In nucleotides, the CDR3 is TGTGCCAGCAGGTCTAGCGGGAGTGGGTTAGGCGAGCAGTACTTC.

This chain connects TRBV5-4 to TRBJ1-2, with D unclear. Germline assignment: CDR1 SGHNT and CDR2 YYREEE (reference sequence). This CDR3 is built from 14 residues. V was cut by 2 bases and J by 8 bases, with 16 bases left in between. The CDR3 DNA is TGTGCCAGCAGCTTTTCGGGCACCCTCTTAGGCTACACCTTC. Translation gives CASSFSGTLLGYTF.

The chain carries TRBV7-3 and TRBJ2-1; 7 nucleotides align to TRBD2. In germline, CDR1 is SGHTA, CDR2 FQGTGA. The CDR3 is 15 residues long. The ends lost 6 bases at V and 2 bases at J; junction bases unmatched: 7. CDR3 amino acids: CASSRASGAYNEQFF. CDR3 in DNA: TGTGCCAGCAGTCGGGCTAGCGGAGCCTACAATGAGCAGTTCTTC.

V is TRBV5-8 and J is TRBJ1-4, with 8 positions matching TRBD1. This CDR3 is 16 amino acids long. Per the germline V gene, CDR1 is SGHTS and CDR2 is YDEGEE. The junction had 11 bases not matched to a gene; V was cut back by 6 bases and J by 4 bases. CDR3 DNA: TGTGCCAGCACCAGGACAGGGCGGCCTATTAATGAAAAACTGTTTTTT. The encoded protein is CASTRTGRPINEKLFF.

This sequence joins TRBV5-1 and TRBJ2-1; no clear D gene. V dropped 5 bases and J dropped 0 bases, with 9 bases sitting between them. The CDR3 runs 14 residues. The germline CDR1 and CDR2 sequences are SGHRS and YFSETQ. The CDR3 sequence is CASSRLGSYNEQFF. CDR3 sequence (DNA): TGCGCCAGCAGTAGGCTAGGCTCCTACAATGAGCAGTTCTTC.

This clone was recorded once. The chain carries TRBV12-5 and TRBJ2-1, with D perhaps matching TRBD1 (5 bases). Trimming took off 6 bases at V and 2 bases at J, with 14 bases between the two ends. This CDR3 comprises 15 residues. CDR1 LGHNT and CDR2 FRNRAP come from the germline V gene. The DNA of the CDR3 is TGTGCTAGTGGGAATCAGGGATTCACCTACAATGAGCAGTTCTTC. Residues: CASGNQGFTYNEQFF.

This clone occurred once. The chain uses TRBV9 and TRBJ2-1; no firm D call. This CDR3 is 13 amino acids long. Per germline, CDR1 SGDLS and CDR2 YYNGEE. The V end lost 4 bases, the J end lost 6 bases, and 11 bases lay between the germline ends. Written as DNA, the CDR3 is TGTGCCAGCAGCCAAAATAGGCCCAATGAGCAGTTCTTC. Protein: CASSQNRPNEQFF.

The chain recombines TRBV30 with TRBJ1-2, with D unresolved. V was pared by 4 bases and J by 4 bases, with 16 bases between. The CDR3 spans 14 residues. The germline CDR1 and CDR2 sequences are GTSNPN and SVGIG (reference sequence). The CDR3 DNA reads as TGTGCCTGGACCAGCGACGGTTTAGGCTATGGCTACACCTTC. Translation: CAWTSDGLGYGYTF.